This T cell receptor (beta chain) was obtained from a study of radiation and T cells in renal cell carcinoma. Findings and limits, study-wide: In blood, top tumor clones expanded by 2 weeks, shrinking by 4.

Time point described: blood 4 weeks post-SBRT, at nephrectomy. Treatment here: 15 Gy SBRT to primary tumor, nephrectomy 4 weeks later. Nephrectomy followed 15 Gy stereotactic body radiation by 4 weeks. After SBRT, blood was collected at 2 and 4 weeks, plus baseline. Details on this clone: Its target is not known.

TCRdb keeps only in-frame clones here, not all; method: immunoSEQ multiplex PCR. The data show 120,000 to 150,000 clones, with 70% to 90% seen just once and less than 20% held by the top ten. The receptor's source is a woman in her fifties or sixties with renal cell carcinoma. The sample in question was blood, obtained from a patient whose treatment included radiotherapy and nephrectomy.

The CDR3 DNA reads TGTGCCACCAGCAGATCTAAGACCGGGGAAAAACTGTTTTTT. Encoded protein: CATSRSKTGEKLFF. The V call is TRBV15, the J call TRBJ1-4; D is unclear. Germline CDR1 is LNHNV and CDR2 is YYDKDF (reference sequence). This CDR3 contains 14 residues. V lost 2 bases and J lost 8, with 12 bases in between.